Each of the 24 T cell receptor beta chains below was sequenced from the same sample in a study of T-cell reconstitution after alpha-beta-depleted transplantation in children. TCRbeta library construction was performed incorporating unique molecular identifiers. MiXCR, run by TCRdb on the PCR reads, gives a single entry per CDR3 protein. The sample carries about 220,000 distinct CDR3 sequences, roughly 15% recorded once. Material: PBMCs, mostly from graft donor cells, obtained 360 days after TCRalphabeta/CD19-depleted stem cell transplant. These receptors came from a male patient between 2 and 10 years old who had a stem cell transplant for acute lymphoblastic leukemia, so the T cells may come from the graft donor.

This clonotype came up a few times. The rearrangement uses TRBV20-1 and TRBJ2-7, with TRBD2 matching 11 bases. V was clipped by 3 bases and J by 2 bases; unmatched bases: 12. This CDR3 contains 17 residues. Germline V lookup: CDR1 DFQATT, CDR2 SNEGSKA (reference sequence). CDR3 protein: CSASWGLAGGETYEQYF. DNA for the CDR3: TGCAGTGCTAGTTGGGGGCTAGCGGGGGGCGAAACCTACGAGCAGTACTTC.

Many counts were recorded for this clonotype. The J gene is TRBJ1-1, the V gene TRBV27, with D unresolved. Germline V lookup: CDR1 MNHEY, CDR2 SMNVEV (reference sequence). With 3 bases removed from V and 5 bases from J, the gap between germline ends came to 10 bases. CDR3 size: 13 residues. The CDR3 DNA is TGTGCCAGCAGTTTTGGGATAGGTACTGAAGCTTTCTTT. Translated, it gives CASSFGIGTEAFF.

In DNA form, the CDR3 reads TGTGCCAGCAGTTACTCCTGGCCCGGCACTGAAGCTTTCTTT. It encodes CASSYSWPGTEAFF. The V and J genes are TRBV6-5 and TRBJ1-1, with D unclear. Germline V gene lookup returns CDR1 MNHEY and CDR2 SVGAGI. The CDR3 loop spans 14 amino acids. The V end lost 0 bases, the J end lost 4 bases, and 9 bases lay between the germline ends.

V and J are TRBV4-3 and TRBJ2-7, with no clear D. With 0 bases removed from V and 5 bases from J, the gap between germline ends came to 8 bases. The CDR3 is 13 residues long. Per the germline V gene, CDR1 is LGHNA and CDR2 is YSLEER. CDR3 residues: CASSQDPDHEQYF. CDR3 nucleotides: TGCGCCAGCAGCCAAGATCCTGACCACGAGCAGTACTTC.

V usage is TRBV10-3 and J usage is TRBJ2-7; 10 positions agree with TRBD2. V shed 1 base, J shed 2 bases, and the junction held 8 bases outside the gene matches. The CDR3 runs 17 residues. Looked up from germline, CDR1 is ENHRY and CDR2 is SYGVKD. The chain's CDR3 is CAISEFASGGLTYEQYF. In DNA, the CDR3 is TGTGCCATCAGTGAGTTCGCTAGCGGGGGCCTGACCTACGAGCAGTACTTC.

V gene TRBV6-1 combines with J gene TRBJ1-5; D unresolved. The CDR3 sequence is 15 residues long. The ends were cut back, 4 bases at V and 3 bases at J, with 13 bases in the middle. CDR1 is MNHNS and CDR2 is SASEGT in the germline V gene. This CDR3 reads CASSGFVSANQPQHF. The CDR3 DNA follows: TGTGCCAGCAGTGGGTTCGTGTCCGCCAATCAGCCCCAGCATTTT.

The chain has TRBV28 and TRBJ2-1; D ambiguous. In germline, CDR1 is MDHEN, CDR2 SYDVKM. Trimming removed 8 bases at V and 5 bases at J, with 16 bases between. This CDR3 contains 14 residues. CDR3 bases: TGTGCCAGCCGCCCCCGATTTACACACAATGAGCAGTTCTTC. This sequence encodes CASRPRFTHNEQFF. The full variable domain, in which reference TRBV28 and TRBJ2-1 provide the parts outside the CDR3, is DVKVTQSSRYLVKRTGEKVFLECVQDMDHENMFWYRQDPGLGLRLIYFSYDVKMKEKGDIPEGYSVSREKKERFSLILESASTNQTSMYLCASRPRFTHNEQFFGPGTRLTVL.

This clonotype has a handful of counts. V gene TRBV12-3 or TRBV12-4 combines with J gene TRBJ2-4; 11 bases are a match to TRBD1. V lost 6 bases, J lost 6 bases, and 4 bases stayed unmatched. CDR3 length: 14 residues. The CDR3 region is CASSQGQGGNIQYF. The CDR3 bases are TGTGCCAGCAGCCAGGGACAGGGGGGAAACATTCAGTACTTC.

This clonotype has just one count. V and J are TRBV7-9 and TRBJ1-4, with D unclear. The V gene's germline CDR1 is SEHNR and CDR2 FQNEAQ (reference sequence). There are 14 residues in the CDR3. V shed 2 bases and J shed 2 bases, with 6 bases lying between them. This chain's CDR3 is CASSLRRTNEKLFF. In DNA, the CDR3 is TGTGCCAGCAGCTTACGTAGGACTAATGAAAAACTGTTTTTT.

The sample holds a few counts of this clonotype. The V and J genes are TRBV29-1 and TRBJ2-7, with 8 bases identical to TRBD1. The CDR3 loop spans 12 amino acids. The junction had 2 bases not matched to a gene; V was cut back by 4 bases and J by 3 bases. The germline V gene has CDR1 SQVTM and CDR2 ANQGSEA. The CDR3 DNA sequence: TGCAGCGTTGGGACAGGGTTCTACGAGCAGTACTTC. Its translation is CSVGTGFYEQYF.

This clonotype has a handful of counts. The chain recombines TRBV6-2 or TRBV6-3 with TRBJ2-3, with 8 bases identical to TRBD2. The CDR3 extends over 17 amino acids. Germline V gene data show CDR1 as MNHEY and CDR2 as SVGEGT. Trimming took 4 bases from V and 5 from J; bases not matched to a gene: 14. The CDR3 here is CASSFRGRRRVEDTQYF. The CDR3 DNA reads TGTGCCAGCAGTTTCCGCGGGAGGCGGCGTGTTGAAGATACGCAGTATTTT.

This rearrangement joins TRBV4-1 to TRBJ2-3; D not certain. This CDR3 contains 16 residues. Germline V lookup: CDR1 MGHRA, CDR2 YSYEKL. Trimming left V 1 base short and J 4 bases short, with 15 bases between. CDR3 amino acids: CASSQGSFFTADTQYF. For the CDR3, the DNA is TGCGCCAGCAGCCAAGGTAGCTTCTTTACGGCAGATACGCAGTATTTT.

The V call is TRBV19, the J call TRBJ1-2; 8 positions match TRBD1. Per germline, CDR1 LNHDA and CDR2 SQIVND (reference sequence). V was clipped by 10 bases and J by 8 bases; unmatched bases: 6. This CDR3 has 11 amino acids. The CDR3 bases are TGTGCCACTGTGACAGGGGACGGCTACACCTTC. This codes for CATVTGDGYTF.

This clonotype appeared a few times. This chain joins TRBV4-3 and TRBJ2-7, with D possibly matching TRBD1 (5 bases). Trimming removed 4 bases at V and 10 bases at J, with 14 bases between. Looked up from germline, CDR1 is LGHNA and CDR2 is YSLEER. This CDR3 region has 12 residues. The CDR3 bases are TGCGCCAGCAGCCTAGTCGGACAACAACAGTACTTC. Translating gives CASSLVGQQQYF.

This clonotype was seen more than once but under ten times. CDR3 DNA sequence: TGCAGTGCTAGTGAAACGACAGGGCCCAACACTGAAGCTTTCTTT. Protein sequence: CSASETTGPNTEAFF. The chain employs TRBV20-1 and TRBJ1-1; 7 bases map to TRBD1. With 3 bases clipped from V and 2 bases from J, the junction kept 9 bases outside the gene matches. Germline CDR1 is DFQATT and CDR2 is SNEGSKA (reference sequence). CDR3 length: 15 amino acids.

The chain recombines TRBV6-5 with TRBJ2-1, with unresolved D. V gave up 5 bases and J gave up 10 bases, with 9 bases separating them. This CDR3 is built from 11 residues. Germline V gene data show CDR1 as MNHEY and CDR2 as SVGAGI. CDR3 sequence reads: CASSGFGEQFF. The DNA of the CDR3 is TGTGCCAGCAGTGGTTTCGGGGAGCAGTTCTTC.

The chain carries TRBV20-1 and TRBJ1-1; TRBD1 aligns across 7 bases. The CDR3 totals 12 residues. Germline trimming cut 1 base from V and 11 bases from J; bases unmatched to any gene: 7. Germline assignment: CDR1 DFQATT and CDR2 SNEGSKA (reference sequence). The CDR3 region has the DNA TGCAGTGCTAGAGGGACAGGCGAAGGGGCTTTCTTT. Protein: CSARGTGEGAFF.

The chain employs TRBV7-9 and TRBJ2-7; 7 nucleotides line up with TRBD1. This CDR3 contains 14 residues. Germline lookup yields CDR1 SEHNR and CDR2 FQNEAQ (reference sequence). V was clipped by 8 bases and J by 3 bases; unmatched bases: 10. For the CDR3, the DNA is TGTGCCAGCTCGGCCGGGACAGAAGACTACGAGCAGTACTTC. Protein: CASSAGTEDYEQYF.

The chain couples TRBV3-1 to TRBJ2-1, with TRBD1 as a possible D gene (7 bases). Germline V gives CDR1 LGHDT, CDR2 YNNKEL (reference sequence). The CDR3 is made up of 15 amino acids. Trimming left V 4 bases short and J 5 bases short, with 15 bases between. Here the CDR3 reads CASSPQGGQNNEQFF. The CDR3 region has the DNA TGTGCCAGCAGCCCTCAGGGGGGACAGAACAATGAGCAGTTCTTC.

The J gene is TRBJ1-4, the V gene TRBV7-8; 7 bases are a match to TRBD1. The V gene end was trimmed by 4 bases and the J gene end by 7 bases; junction bases not matched to a gene: 15. This CDR3 contains 17 residues. Germline CDR1 SGHVS, CDR2 FQNEAQ. DNA for the CDR3: TGTGCCAGCAGCTCCGGTCTAAAGGGACAGTTCCCTGAAAAACTGTTTTTT. This translates into CASSSGLKGQFPEKLFF.

This chain connects TRBV6-5 to TRBJ1-5, with D possibly TRBD1 on 6 matching bases. The CDR3 loop spans 14 amino acids. The germline V and J ends were trimmed by 6 bases and 2 bases, with 11 bases remaining between them. Germline CDR1 reads MNHEY; CDR2 reads SVGAGI. CDR3: CASRPGGRNQPQHF. In DNA, the CDR3 is TGTGCCAGCAGGCCGGGGGGCCGCAATCAGCCCCAGCATTTT.

This clonotype was detected a few times. The chain recombines TRBV27 with TRBJ2-1, with unresolved D. Germline V gene data show CDR1 as MNHEY and CDR2 as SMNVEV (reference sequence). This CDR3 has 13 residues. V was clipped by 6 bases and J by 10 bases, with 16 bases between them. The CDR3 bases are TGTGCCAGCAGCCCCCACAACCCTAGGGAGCAGTTCTTC. It translates to CASSPHNPREQFF.

This clonotype appeared a few times. The chain has TRBV5-1 and TRBJ2-5; D is unresolved. Germline V CDR1 and CDR2: SGHRS, YFSETQ. The CDR3 is made up of 14 amino acids. Trimming removed 0 bases at V and 7 bases at J, with 13 bases between. As DNA, the CDR3 is TGCGCCAGCAGCTTGGGGCGACCGGATCGGACCCAGTACTTC. This encodes CASSLGRPDRTQYF. Supplemented by reference TRBV5-1 and TRBJ2-5, the full variable domain reads KAGVTQTPRYLIKTRGQQVTLSCSPISGHRSVSWYQQTPGQGLQFLFEYFSETQRNKGNFPGRFSGRQFSNSRSEMNVSTLELGDSALYLCASSLGRPDRTQYFGPGTRLLVL.

This clonotype was seen a few times. The chain is built from TRBV6-2 or TRBV6-3 and TRBJ1-1; no clear D. The CDR3 has 12 amino acids. In germline, CDR1 is MNHEY, CDR2 SVGEGT. Trimming removed 3 bases from V and 11 bases from J, with 13 bases in between. The CDR3 sequence is CASSYTALRAFF. The CDR3, as DNA: TGTGCCAGCAGTTATACCGCGCTGAGGGCTTTCTTT.